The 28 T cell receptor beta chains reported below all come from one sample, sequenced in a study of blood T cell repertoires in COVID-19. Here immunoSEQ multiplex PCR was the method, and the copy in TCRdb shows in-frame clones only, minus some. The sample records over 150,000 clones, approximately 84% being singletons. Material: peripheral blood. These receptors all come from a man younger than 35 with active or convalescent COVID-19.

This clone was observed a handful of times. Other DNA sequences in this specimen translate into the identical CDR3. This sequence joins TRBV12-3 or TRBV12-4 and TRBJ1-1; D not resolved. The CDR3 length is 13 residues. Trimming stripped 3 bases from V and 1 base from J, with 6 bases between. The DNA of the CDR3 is TGTGCCAGCAGTTTTTCCGGGAACACTGAAGCTTTCTTT. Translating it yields CASSFSGNTEAFF.

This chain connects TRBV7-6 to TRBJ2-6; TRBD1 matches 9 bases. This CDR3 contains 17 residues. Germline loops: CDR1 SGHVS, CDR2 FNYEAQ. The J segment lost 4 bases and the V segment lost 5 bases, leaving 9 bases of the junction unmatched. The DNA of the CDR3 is TGTGCCAGCAGCCCCGGACAGGGGCATGCAGGGGCCAACGTCCTGACTTTC. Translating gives CASSPGQGHAGANVLTF.

The CDR3 nucleotides read TGTGCCAGCAGTTGGACAGGGAGACCCCTCCACTTT. Protein product: CASSWTGRPLHF. The V call is TRBV12-3 or TRBV12-4, the J call TRBJ1-6, with TRBD1 matching 8 bases. There are 12 residues in the CDR3. V was pared by 4 bases and J by 12 bases, with 2 bases of the junction left unmatched.

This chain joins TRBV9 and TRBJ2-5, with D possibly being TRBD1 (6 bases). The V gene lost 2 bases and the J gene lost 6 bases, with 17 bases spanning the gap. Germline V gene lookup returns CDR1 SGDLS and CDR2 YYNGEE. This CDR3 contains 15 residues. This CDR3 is CASSVEGQNPKTQYF. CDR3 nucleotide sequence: TGTGCCAGCAGCGTGGAAGGACAGAATCCGAAGACCCAGTACTTC. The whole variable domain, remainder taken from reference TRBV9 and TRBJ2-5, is DSGVTQTPKHLITATGQRVTLRCSPRSGDLSVYWYQQSLDQGLQFLIQYYNGEERAKGNILERFSAQQFPDLHSELNLSSLELGDSALYFCASSVEGQNPKTQYFGPGTRLLVL.

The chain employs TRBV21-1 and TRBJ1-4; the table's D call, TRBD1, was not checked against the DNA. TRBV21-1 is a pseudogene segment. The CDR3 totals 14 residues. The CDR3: CASSLDRAREKLFF. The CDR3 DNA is TGTGCCAGCAGCCTGGACAGGGCTCGTGAAAAACTGTTTTTT.

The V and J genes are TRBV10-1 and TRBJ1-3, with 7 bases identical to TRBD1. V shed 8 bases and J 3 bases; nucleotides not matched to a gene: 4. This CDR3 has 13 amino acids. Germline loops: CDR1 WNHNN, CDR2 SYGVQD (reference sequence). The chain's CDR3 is CASADRDGNTIYF. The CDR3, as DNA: TGCGCCAGCGCTGACAGGGATGGAAACACCATATATTTT.

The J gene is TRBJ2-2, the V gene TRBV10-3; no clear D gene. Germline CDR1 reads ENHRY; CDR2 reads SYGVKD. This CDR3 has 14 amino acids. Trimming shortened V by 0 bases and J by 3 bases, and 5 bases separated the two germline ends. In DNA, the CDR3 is TGTGCCATCAGTGAGTCCGGAGACACCGGGGAGCTGTTTTTT. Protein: CAISESGDTGELFF.

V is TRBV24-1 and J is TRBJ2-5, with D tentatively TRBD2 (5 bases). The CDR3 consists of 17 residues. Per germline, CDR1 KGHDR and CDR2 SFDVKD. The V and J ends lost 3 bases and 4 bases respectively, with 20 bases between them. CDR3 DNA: TGTGCCACCAGTGATCCAGGAGGTGCGTGGGTAGCAGAGACCCAGTACTTC. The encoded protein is CATSDPGGAWVAETQYF.

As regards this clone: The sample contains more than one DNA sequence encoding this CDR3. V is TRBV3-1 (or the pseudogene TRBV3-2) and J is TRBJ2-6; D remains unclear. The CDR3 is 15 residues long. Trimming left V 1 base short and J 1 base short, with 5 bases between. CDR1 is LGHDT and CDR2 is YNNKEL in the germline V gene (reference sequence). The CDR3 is CASSQGQSGANVLTF. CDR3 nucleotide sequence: TGTGCCAGCAGCCAAGGGCAATCTGGGGCCAACGTCCTGACTTTC.

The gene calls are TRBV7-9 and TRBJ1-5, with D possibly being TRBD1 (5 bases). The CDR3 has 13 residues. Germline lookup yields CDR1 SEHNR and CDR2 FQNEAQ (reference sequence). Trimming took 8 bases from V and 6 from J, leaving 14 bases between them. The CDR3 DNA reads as TGTGCCAGCGCTGCGCAGGGAGGTCAGCCCCAGCATTTT. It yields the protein CASAAQGGQPQHF.

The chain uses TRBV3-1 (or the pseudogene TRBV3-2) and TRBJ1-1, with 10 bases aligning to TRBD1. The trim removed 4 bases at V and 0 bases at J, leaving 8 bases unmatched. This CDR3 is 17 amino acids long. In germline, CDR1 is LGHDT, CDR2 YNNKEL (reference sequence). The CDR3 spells CASSPWTGGILNTEAFF. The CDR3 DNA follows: TGTGCCAGCAGCCCCTGGACAGGGGGGATTTTGAACACTGAAGCTTTCTTT.

The CDR3: CASSPLGQGAQETQYF. DNA for the CDR3: TGTGCCAGCTCACCATTGGGACAGGGGGCACAAGAGACCCAGTACTTC. J is TRBJ2-5 and V is TRBV18; 12 nucleotides align to TRBD1. The junction had 3 bases not matched to a gene; V was cut back by 2 bases and J by 2 bases. CDR1 is KGHSH and CDR2 is LQKENI in the germline V gene. The CDR3 length is 16 residues.

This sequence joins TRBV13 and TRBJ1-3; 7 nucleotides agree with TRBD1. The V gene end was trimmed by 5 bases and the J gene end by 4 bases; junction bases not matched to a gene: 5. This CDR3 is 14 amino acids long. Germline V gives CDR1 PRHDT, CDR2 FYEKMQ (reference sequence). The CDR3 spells CASSTGQRGNTIYF. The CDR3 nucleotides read TGTGCCAGCAGCACGGGACAGAGAGGAAACACCATATATTTT.

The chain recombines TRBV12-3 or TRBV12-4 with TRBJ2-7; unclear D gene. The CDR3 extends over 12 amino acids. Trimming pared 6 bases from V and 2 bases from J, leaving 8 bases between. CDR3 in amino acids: CASSRLTYEQYF. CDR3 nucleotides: TGTGCCAGCAGCAGATTAACCTACGAGCAGTACTTC.

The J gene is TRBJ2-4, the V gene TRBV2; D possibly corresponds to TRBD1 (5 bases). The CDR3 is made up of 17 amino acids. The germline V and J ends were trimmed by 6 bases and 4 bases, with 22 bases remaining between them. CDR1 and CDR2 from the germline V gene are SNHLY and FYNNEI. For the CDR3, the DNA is TGTGCCAGCAGCGAAAACCCCGGATTGAAGGGGAAAAACATTCAGTACTTC. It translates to CASSENPGLKGKNIQYF.

The CDR3, as DNA: TGTGCCAGTAGCGGGAGACTAGCGGCGTACCAAGAGACCCAGTACTTC. Translating gives CASSGRLAAYQETQYF. The chain links TRBV19 to TRBJ2-5; 9 bases align to TRBD2. With 6 bases clipped from V and 0 bases from J, the junction kept 8 bases outside the gene matches. This CDR3 is built from 16 residues. Germline CDR1 LNHDA, CDR2 SQIVND (reference sequence).

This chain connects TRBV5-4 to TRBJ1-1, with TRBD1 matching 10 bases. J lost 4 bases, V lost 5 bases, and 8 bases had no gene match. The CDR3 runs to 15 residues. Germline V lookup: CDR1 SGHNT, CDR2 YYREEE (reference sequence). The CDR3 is CASRIDRGRGTEAFF. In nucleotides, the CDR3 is TGTGCCAGCAGAATCGACAGGGGGCGAGGCACTGAAGCTTTCTTT.

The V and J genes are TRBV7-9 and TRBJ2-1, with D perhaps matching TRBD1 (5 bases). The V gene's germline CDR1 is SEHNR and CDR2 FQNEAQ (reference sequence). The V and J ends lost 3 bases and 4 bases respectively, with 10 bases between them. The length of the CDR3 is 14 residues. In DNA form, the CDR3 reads TGTGCCAGCAGCTTTTTGGGGCCTTACAATGAGCAGTTCTTC. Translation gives CASSFLGPYNEQFF.

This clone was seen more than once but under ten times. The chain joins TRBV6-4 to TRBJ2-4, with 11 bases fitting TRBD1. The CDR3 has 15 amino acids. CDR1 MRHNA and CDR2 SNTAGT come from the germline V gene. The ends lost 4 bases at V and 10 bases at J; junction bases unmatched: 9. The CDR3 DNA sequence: TGTGCCAGCAGTGGGACAGGGGGCGCGGGTGAGATTCAGTACTTC. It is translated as CASSGTGGAGEIQYF.

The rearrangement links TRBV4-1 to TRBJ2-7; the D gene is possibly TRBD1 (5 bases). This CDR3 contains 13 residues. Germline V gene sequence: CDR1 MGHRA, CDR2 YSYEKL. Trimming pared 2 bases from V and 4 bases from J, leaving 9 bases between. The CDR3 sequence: CASSQPGMYEQYF. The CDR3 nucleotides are TGCGCCAGCAGCCAACCAGGGATGTACGAGCAGTACTTC.

CDR3 protein: CATRSGLANYNEQFF. CDR3 DNA: TGTGCCACCAGAAGCGGACTAGCGAACTACAATGAGCAGTTCTTC. The chain couples TRBV15 to TRBJ2-1, with 9 bases aligning to TRBD2. Germline values: CDR1 LNHNV, CDR2 YYDKDF (reference sequence). The CDR3 totals 15 residues. V gave up 6 bases and J gave up 3 bases; unmatched junction bases: 6.

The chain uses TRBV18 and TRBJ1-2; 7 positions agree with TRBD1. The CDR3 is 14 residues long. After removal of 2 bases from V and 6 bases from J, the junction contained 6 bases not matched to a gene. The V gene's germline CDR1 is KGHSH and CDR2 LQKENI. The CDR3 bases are TGTGCCAGCTCACCAAGACAGGGAAGGGATGGCTACACCTTC. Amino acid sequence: CASSPRQGRDGYTF.

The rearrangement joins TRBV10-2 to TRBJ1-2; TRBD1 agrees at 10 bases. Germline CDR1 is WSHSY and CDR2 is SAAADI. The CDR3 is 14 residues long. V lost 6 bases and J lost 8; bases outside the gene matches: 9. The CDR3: CASRSLGTGVGYTF. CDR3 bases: TGCGCCAGCAGATCCCTCGGGACAGGGGTCGGCTACACCTTC.

CDR3 in amino acids: CASSPSQGRNSPLHF. CDR3 DNA sequence: TGTGCCAGCTCACCATCCCAGGGTCGAAATTCACCCCTCCACTTT. V is TRBV18 and J is TRBJ1-6; a possible D gene is TRBD1 (5 bases). The germline V gene encodes CDR1 KGHSH and CDR2 LQKENI. V lost 2 bases to trimming and J lost 7 bases, with 12 bases between them. The CDR3 is made up of 15 amino acids. Full variable domain (outside the CDR3, taken from reference TRBV18 and TRBJ1-6): NAGVMQNPRHLVRRRGQEARLRCSPMKGHSHVYWYRQLPEEGLKFMVYLQKENIIDESGMPKERFSAEFPKEGPSILRIQQVVRGDSAAYFCASSPSQGRNSPLHFGNGTRLTVT.

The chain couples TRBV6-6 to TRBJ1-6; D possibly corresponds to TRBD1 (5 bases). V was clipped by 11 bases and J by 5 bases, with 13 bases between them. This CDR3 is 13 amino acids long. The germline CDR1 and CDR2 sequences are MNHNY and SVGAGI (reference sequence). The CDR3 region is CAGQQGNNSPLHF. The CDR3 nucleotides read TGTGCCGGTCAGCAGGGTAATAATTCACCCCTCCACTTT.

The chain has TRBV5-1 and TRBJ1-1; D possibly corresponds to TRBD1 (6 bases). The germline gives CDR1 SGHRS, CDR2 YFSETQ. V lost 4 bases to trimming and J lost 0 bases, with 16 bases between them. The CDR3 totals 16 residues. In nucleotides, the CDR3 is TGCGCCAGCAGCCCGGGGGGAGGGACAATGAACACTGAAGCTTTCTTT. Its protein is CASSPGGGTMNTEAFF.

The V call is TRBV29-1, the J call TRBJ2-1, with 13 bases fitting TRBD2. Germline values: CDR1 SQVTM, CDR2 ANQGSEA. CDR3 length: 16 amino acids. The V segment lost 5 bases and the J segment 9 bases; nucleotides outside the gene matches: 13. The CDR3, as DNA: TGCAGCGTTTATCCCGGACTAGCGGGGGCGATTACTGAGCAGTTCTTC. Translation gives CSVYPGLAGAITEQFF.

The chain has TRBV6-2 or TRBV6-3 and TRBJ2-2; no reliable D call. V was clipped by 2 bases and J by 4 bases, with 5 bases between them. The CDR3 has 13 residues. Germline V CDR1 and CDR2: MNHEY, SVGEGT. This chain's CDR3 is CASSYIFTGELFF. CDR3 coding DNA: TGTGCCAGCAGTTACATCTTCACCGGGGAGCTGTTTTTT.